This TCR beta chain originates from a study of T cell responses to AZD1222 COVID-19 vaccine. The germline gives CDR1 KGHSH, CDR2 LQKENI. The CDR3 sequence is 15 residues long. Trimming cost V 5 bases and J 4 bases; bases outside gene matches: 8. Method: immunoSEQ multiplex PCR; TCRdb's copy keeps in-frame clones and lacks some. The data contain over 45,000 clones, roughly 90% of them singletons. Pooled together were second doses at about 4 or about 12 weeks. Findings of the study overall: After the peak T cell response, and only then, were repertoires sampled. There were mostly white British donors and more females than males, and clonal diversity was possibly underestimated. Reportedly, nearly half the spike-specific TCRs target unmutated variant regions.

Concerning this clone itself: Its antigen is unidentified.

The input for sequencing was peripheral blood, taken 28 days after the second AZD1222 dose. The chain links TRBV18 to TRBJ1-3, with 7 bases identical to TRBD1. This TCR was sampled from an adult who received the AZD1222 COVID-19 vaccine. The chain's CDR3 is CASSAGQIVGNTIYF. CDR3 sequence (DNA): TGTGCCAGCTCAGCGGGACAGATAGTCGGAAACACCATATATTTT.